This T cell receptor beta chain was captured by sequencing in a study of shared clonotypes between healthy human individuals. Study-level points and caveats: Generation probabilities of non-shared clonotypes were lower (relative to those shared by all four donors).

Profiling relied on immunoSEQ multiplex PCR, and the TCRdb table lists in-frame clones only, not all of them. Of 2 million to 2.5 million clones listed, 93% are singletons. There are 13 residues in the CDR3. With V trimmed by 2 bases and J by 8 bases, 5 bases remained unmatched. CDR1 is GTSNPN, CDR2 SVGIG, per germline (reference sequence). Details on this clone: The antigen is undetermined.

The clonotype comes from a young man in good health. Some clones in this sample may be carry-over from other donors' samples. The chain has TRBV30 and TRBJ2-4, with 8 bases that match TRBD1. The sequencing input was naive CD4+ T cells from PBMCs. Subset here: CD45RA+ positively selected. The CDR3: CAWSQGAPDIQYF. For the CDR3, the DNA is TGTGCCTGGAGTCAGGGGGCGCCGGACATTCAGTACTTC.